Sequencing of this T cell receptor beta chain was carried out in a study of shared clonotypes between healthy human individuals. Findings and limits, study-wide: Among donors, the sharing of clonotypes was expected to be influenced by sequencing depth.

Using around 200 ng DNA, 30,000 to 35,000 T cell genomes, the sorted-subset replicate PCRs were run. Using immunoSEQ multiplex PCR, the repertoire was profiled, and TCRdb retains in-frame clones only, with some absent. The table has about 2.4 million clones, roughly 93% seen once; the top ten hold about 0.38%. Details on this clone: Its target is unknown.

The sequenced sample was naive CD4+ T cells from PBMCs. Subset meaning: CD45RA+ positively selected. The sequence derives from a man between 18 and 29 years old in good health. Some clones in this sample may be carry-over from other donors' samples.

The CDR3 loop reads CASRRTGVYEQYF. The CDR3 nucleotides read TGTGCCAGCAGGCGGACAGGGGTGTACGAGCAGTACTTC. The chain couples TRBV2 to TRBJ2-7, with 9 bases matching TRBD1. Germline values: CDR1 SNHLY, CDR2 FYNNEI. V lost 6 bases and J lost 4; bases outside the gene matches: 4. The CDR3 has 13 residues.